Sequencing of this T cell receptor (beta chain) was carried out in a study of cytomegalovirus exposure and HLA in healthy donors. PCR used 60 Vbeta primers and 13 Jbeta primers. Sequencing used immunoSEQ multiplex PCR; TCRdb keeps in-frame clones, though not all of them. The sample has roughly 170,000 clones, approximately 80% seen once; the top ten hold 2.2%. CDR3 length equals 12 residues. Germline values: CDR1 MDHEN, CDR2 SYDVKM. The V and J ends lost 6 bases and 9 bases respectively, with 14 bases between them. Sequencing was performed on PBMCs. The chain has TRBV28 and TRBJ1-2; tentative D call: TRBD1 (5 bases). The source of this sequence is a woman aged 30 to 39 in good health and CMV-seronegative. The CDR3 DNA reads TGTGCCAGCAGCGCTCGACAGAGACGCTACACCTTC. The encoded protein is CASSARQRRYTF.